The next 25 T cell receptor beta chains were all read from a single sample in a study of blood T cell repertoires in COVID-19. Profiling relied on immunoSEQ multiplex PCR, and the TCRdb table lists in-frame clones only, not all of them. The repertoire holds more than 200,000 clones, approximately 81% seen once, with approximately 10% in the top ten. The material sequenced was peripheral blood. The receptors derive from a woman over 75 with COVID-19, enrolled during active disease.

This clone was counted a few times. This rearrangement joins TRBV4-2 to TRBJ1-5; 7 nucleotides align to TRBD1. Germline loops: CDR1 LGHNA, CDR2 YNFKEQ. The V segment lost 4 bases and the J segment 4 bases; nucleotides outside the gene matches: 4. CDR3 length: 14 residues. The CDR3 reads CASSPDRVNQPQHF. CDR3 DNA: TGTGCCAGCAGCCCAGACAGGGTAAATCAGCCCCAGCATTTT.

J is TRBJ2-7 and V is TRBV2; 8 nucleotides align to TRBD1. Germline trimming cut 4 bases from V and 7 bases from J; bases unmatched to any gene: 6. The germline V gene encodes CDR1 SNHLY and CDR2 FYNNEI. CDR3 length: 13 amino acids. Written as DNA, the CDR3 is TGTGCCAGCAGTGTACTTGGACAGGGTGAGCAGTACGTC. Translation: CASSVLGQGEQYV.

The chain carries TRBV6-4 and TRBJ1-1; 7 positions match TRBD1. Germline lookup yields CDR1 MRHNA and CDR2 SNTAGT. This CDR3 region has 13 residues. Trimming at V came to 2 bases and at J to 8 bases, leaving 5 bases not matched to a gene. The chain's CDR3 is CASSDRGRGEAFF. The CDR3 DNA reads as TGTGCCAGCAGTGACAGGGGGCGCGGGGAAGCTTTCTTT.

This chain uses TRBV9 with TRBJ1-6, with a tentative D call TRBD1 (5 bases). The CDR3 totals 14 residues. Trimming removed 3 bases at V and 7 bases at J, with 11 bases between. Germline assignment: CDR1 SGDLS and CDR2 YYNGEE. For the CDR3, the DNA is TGTGCCAGCAGCGCCCCTTACAGGAATTCACCCCTCCACTTT. Its protein product is CASSAPYRNSPLHF.

The chain couples TRBV10-3 to TRBJ1-2, with D hard to call. The CDR3 has 14 residues. In germline, CDR1 is ENHRY, CDR2 SYGVKD. V lost 6 bases and J 3 bases, leaving 14 bases between the germline ends. This CDR3 is CAIRDGEGHYGYTF. CDR3 nucleotides: TGTGCCATCAGGGACGGGGAGGGTCACTATGGCTACACCTTC.

This clone was detected once. The chain couples TRBV11-2 to TRBJ1-1; no firm D call. CDR3 length: 11 amino acids. The V gene lost 3 bases and the J gene lost 8 bases, with 7 bases spanning the gap. Germline CDR1 SGHAT, CDR2 FQNNGV. CDR3 DNA sequence: TGTGCCAGCAGCTTGGGCGTAGAAGCTTTCTTT. Translated, it gives CASSLGVEAFF.

V and J are TRBV5-1 and TRBJ1-6; 10 bases are a match to TRBD1. This CDR3 comprises 15 residues. Germline values: CDR1 SGHRS, CDR2 YFSETQ. Trimming removed 4 bases from V and 5 bases from J; junction bases left unmatched: 3. The CDR3 DNA reads as TGCGCCAGCAGCAGGACAGGGGGAGATAATTCACCCCTCCACTTT. Its translation: CASSRTGGDNSPLHF.

J is TRBJ1-1 and V is TRBV28; no clear D. This CDR3 comprises 14 residues. Germline V gives CDR1 MDHEN, CDR2 SYDVKM. The V end lost 8 bases, the J end lost 0 bases, and 13 bases lay between the germline ends. The CDR3 protein is CASFKAGLNTEAFF. The CDR3 nucleotides are TGTGCCAGCTTCAAGGCAGGATTGAACACTGAAGCTTTCTTT.

The chain employs TRBV14 and TRBJ1-2, with 9 bases lining up with TRBD1. V gave up 3 bases and J gave up 11 bases; unmatched junction bases: 4. The V gene's germline CDR1 is SGHDN and CDR2 FVKESK. This CDR3 contains 12 residues. CDR3 coding DNA: TGTGCCAGCAGCCAGGACAGGGGCCGTTACACCTTC. Translating it yields CASSQDRGRYTF. Together with reference TRBV14 and TRBJ1-2, the CDR3 gives the full variable domain: EAGVTQFPSHSVIEKGQTVTLRCDPISGHDNLYWYRRVMGKEIKFLLHFVKESKQDESGMPNNRFLAERTGGTYSTLKVQPAELEDSGVYFCASSQDRGRYTFGSGTRLTVV.

This clone was seen just once. This chain links TRBV7-9 with TRBJ1-1; TRBD1 is a possible D gene (6 bases). CDR1 is SEHNR, CDR2 FQNEAQ, per germline (reference sequence). The V end was cut by 5 bases, the J end by 7 bases, with 11 bases between. This CDR3 has 12 amino acids. The CDR3 nucleotides read TGTGCCAGCAGCACCTGGACAGATGAAGCTTTCTTT. Translated: CASSTWTDEAFF.

This sequence joins TRBV18 and TRBJ2-2; no reliable D call. Germline V gene sequence: CDR1 KGHSH, CDR2 LQKENI. The CDR3 has 15 amino acids. The V gene lost 0 bases and the J gene lost 2 bases, with 7 bases spanning the gap. The CDR3 protein is CASSPPNLNTGELFF. CDR3 in DNA: TGTGCCAGCTCACCACCAAACCTAAACACCGGGGAGCTGTTTTTT.

This chain uses TRBV24-1 with TRBJ2-5; no clear D. V lost 0 bases to trimming and J lost 1 base, with 5 bases between them. The CDR3 is 14 residues long. The V gene's germline CDR1 is KGHDR and CDR2 SFDVKD. DNA for the CDR3: TGTGCCACCAGTGATTTGGGGCCCCAAGAGACCCAGTACTTC. This translates into CATSDLGPQETQYF.

This clone was found a few times. The V call is TRBV30, the J call TRBJ1-1, with 7 bases fitting TRBD1. Germline trimming cut 0 bases from V and 4 bases from J; bases unmatched to any gene: 5. This CDR3 spans 14 amino acids. Germline values: CDR1 GTSNPN, CDR2 SVGIG (reference sequence). In nucleotides, the CDR3 is TGTGCCTGGAGTGTCGACAGGGAAGGCACTGAAGCTTTCTTT. Its protein product is CAWSVDREGTEAFF.

V gene TRBV4-3 combines with J gene TRBJ2-2; D remains unclear. Deletions cut 1 base from V and 5 bases from J, with 8 bases between. Germline V gene sequence: CDR1 LGHNA, CDR2 YSLEER. The CDR3 totals 14 residues. The CDR3 nucleotides are TGCGCCAGCAGCCAAGGACTCCGAACCGGGGAGCTGTTTTTT. Translation: CASSQGLRTGELFF.

This chain connects TRBV5-1 to TRBJ1-6, with TRBD1 as a possible D gene (5 bases). Germline values: CDR1 SGHRS, CDR2 YFSETQ. The CDR3 runs to 15 residues. V dropped 0 bases and J dropped 9 bases, with 13 bases sitting between them. The CDR3 loop reads CASSLGSAGLSPLHF. The DNA of the CDR3 is TGCGCCAGCAGCTTGGGGTCAGCGGGACTTTCACCCCTCCACTTT.

The chain links TRBV7-2 to TRBJ2-3, with D perhaps matching TRBD2 (5 bases). From germline, CDR1 is SGHTA and CDR2 FQGNSA. CDR3 size: 14 residues. V was clipped by 2 bases and J by 3 bases, with 9 bases between them. As DNA, the CDR3 is TGTGCCAGCAGCTTAAGTACGGGAACAGATACGCAGTATTTT. It encodes CASSLSTGTDTQYF.

The J gene is TRBJ1-1, the V gene TRBV5-1; 9 bases fit TRBD1. CDR1 SGHRS and CDR2 YFSETQ come from the germline V gene. CDR3 length: 17 residues. Germline trimming cut 0 bases from V and 4 bases from J; bases unmatched to any gene: 10. This CDR3 reads CASSLAMDRGGGTEAFF. The CDR3 DNA reads as TGCGCCAGCAGCTTGGCCATGGACAGGGGAGGAGGCACTGAAGCTTTCTTT.

The chain is built from TRBV5-1 and TRBJ1-4; D perhaps matches TRBD1 (6 bases). Germline V gene data show CDR1 as SGHRS and CDR2 as YFSETQ. The CDR3 contains 14 residues. Trimming removed 1 base at V and 8 bases at J, with 12 bases between. The CDR3 here is CASSLSGQGEKLFF. CDR3 nucleotides: TGCGCCAGCAGCTTGTCAGGGCAGGGGGAAAAACTGTTTTTT.

V is TRBV5-8 and J is TRBJ1-4; D uncertain. This CDR3 spans 16 amino acids. Germline loops: CDR1 SGHTS, CDR2 YDEGEE. With 0 bases removed from V and 8 bases from J, the gap between germline ends came to 17 bases. CDR3 sequence (DNA): TGTGCCAGCAGCTTGGCGGTTCGGGTCGGGTACGAAAAACTGTTTTTT. It translates to CASSLAVRVGYEKLFF.

The chain uses TRBV28 and TRBJ1-1; D might be TRBD1 (5 bases). The germline gives CDR1 MDHEN, CDR2 SYDVKM. CDR3 length equals 15 residues. With 6 bases removed from V and 2 bases from J, the gap between germline ends came to 16 bases. CDR3 in amino acids: CASSFSWRGNTEAFF. CDR3 DNA sequence: TGTGCCAGCAGCTTTTCGTGGAGGGGTAACACTGAAGCTTTCTTT.

V and J are TRBV5-1 and TRBJ2-7; D gene ambiguous. The CDR3 has 14 amino acids. Germline V CDR1 and CDR2: SGHRS, YFSETQ. V lost 4 bases, J lost 4 bases, and 15 bases lay in between. The CDR3 region is CASSSSEIIYEQYF. The CDR3 nucleotides read TGCGCCAGCAGCAGCAGCGAAATAATTTACGAGCAGTACTTC. The complete variable domain, with remaining parts taken from reference TRBV5-1 and TRBJ2-7, reads KAGVTQTPRYLIKTRGQQVTLSCSPISGHRSVSWYQQTPGQGLQFLFEYFSETQRNKGNFPGRFSGRQFSNSRSEMNVSTLELGDSALYLCASSSSEIIYEQYFGPGTRLTVT.

The rearrangement uses TRBV10-2 and TRBJ2-2, with D perhaps matching TRBD1 (5 bases). Germline V CDR1 and CDR2: WSHSY, SAAADI. The CDR3 contains 14 residues. V lost 8 bases and J 1 base, leaving 11 bases between the germline ends. CDR3 sequence reads: CASDRQLNTGELFF. CDR3 coding DNA: TGCGCCAGCGACCGACAGCTGAACACCGGGGAGCTGTTTTTT.

The V and J genes are TRBV18 and TRBJ1-4, with 7 bases matching TRBD1. The CDR3 consists of 16 residues. Germline CDR1 and CDR2: KGHSH and LQKENI. The V and J ends lost 6 bases and 2 bases, in that order; junction bases with no gene match: 9. DNA of the CDR3: TGTGCCAGCTCCCGACAGGGAAGGGGCACTAATGAAAAACTGTTTTTT. Translated, it gives CASSRQGRGTNEKLFF.

The sample holds one count of this clone. This chain links TRBV29-1 with TRBJ2-1, with D tentatively TRBD1 (5 bases). Germline V CDR1 and CDR2: SQVTM, ANQGSEA. There are 13 residues in the CDR3. Between the trimmed V and J ends, which lost 3 bases and 6 bases, there was a span of 12 bases. The CDR3 DNA reads as TGCAGCGTTGATCAGGGCTACCTCAATGAGCAGTTCTTC. This gives the protein CSVDQGYLNEQFF.

The V call is TRBV28, the J call TRBJ1-2, with TRBD1 matching over 7 bases. Germline V gives CDR1 MDHEN, CDR2 SYDVKM. The CDR3 has 15 amino acids. The V gene end was trimmed by 7 bases and the J gene end by 6 bases; junction bases not matched to a gene: 14. The CDR3 DNA reads TGTGCCAGCAAAGACAGGGCCTCCCGTTATGATGGCTACACCTTC. Encoded protein: CASKDRASRYDGYTF.